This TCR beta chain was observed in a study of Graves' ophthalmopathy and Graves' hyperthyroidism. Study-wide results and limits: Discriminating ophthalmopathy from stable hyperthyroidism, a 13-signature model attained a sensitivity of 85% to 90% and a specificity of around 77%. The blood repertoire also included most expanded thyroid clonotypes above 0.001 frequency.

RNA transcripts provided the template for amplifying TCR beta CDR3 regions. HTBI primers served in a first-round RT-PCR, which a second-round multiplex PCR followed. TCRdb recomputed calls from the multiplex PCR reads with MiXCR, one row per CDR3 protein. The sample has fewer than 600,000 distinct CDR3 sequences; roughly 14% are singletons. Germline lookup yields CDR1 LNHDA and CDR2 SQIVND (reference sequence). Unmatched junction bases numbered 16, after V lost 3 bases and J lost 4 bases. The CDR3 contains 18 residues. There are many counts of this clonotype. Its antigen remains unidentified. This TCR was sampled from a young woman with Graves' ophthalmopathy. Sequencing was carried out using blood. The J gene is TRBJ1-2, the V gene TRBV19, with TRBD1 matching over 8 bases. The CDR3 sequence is CASSIRGGGRGLAYGYTF. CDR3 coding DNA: TGTGCCAGTAGTATCCGTGGCGGCGGCAGGGGGCTCGCCTATGGCTACACCTTC. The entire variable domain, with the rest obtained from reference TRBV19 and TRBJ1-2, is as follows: DGGITQSPKYLFRKEGQNVTLSCEQNLNHDAMYWYRQDPGQGLRLIYYSQIVNDFQKGDIAEGYSVSREKKESFPLTVTSAQKNPTAFYLCASSIRGGGRGLAYGYTFGSGTRLTVV.